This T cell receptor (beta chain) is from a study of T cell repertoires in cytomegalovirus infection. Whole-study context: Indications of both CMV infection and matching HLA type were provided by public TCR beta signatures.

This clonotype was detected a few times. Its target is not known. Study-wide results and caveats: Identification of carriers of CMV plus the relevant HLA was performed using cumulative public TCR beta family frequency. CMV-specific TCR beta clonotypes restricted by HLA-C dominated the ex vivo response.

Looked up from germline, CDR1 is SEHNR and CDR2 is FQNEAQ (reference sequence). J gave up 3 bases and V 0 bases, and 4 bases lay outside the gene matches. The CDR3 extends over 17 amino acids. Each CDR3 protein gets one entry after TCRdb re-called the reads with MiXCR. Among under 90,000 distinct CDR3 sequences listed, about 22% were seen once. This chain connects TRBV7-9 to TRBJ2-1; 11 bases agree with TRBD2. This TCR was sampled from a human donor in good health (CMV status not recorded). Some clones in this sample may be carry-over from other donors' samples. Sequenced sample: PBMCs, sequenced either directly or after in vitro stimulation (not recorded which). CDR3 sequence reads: CASSLASGTSGYNEQFF. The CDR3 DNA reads TGTGCCAGCAGCTTAGCCTCCGGGACTAGCGGCTACAATGAGCAGTTCTTC.